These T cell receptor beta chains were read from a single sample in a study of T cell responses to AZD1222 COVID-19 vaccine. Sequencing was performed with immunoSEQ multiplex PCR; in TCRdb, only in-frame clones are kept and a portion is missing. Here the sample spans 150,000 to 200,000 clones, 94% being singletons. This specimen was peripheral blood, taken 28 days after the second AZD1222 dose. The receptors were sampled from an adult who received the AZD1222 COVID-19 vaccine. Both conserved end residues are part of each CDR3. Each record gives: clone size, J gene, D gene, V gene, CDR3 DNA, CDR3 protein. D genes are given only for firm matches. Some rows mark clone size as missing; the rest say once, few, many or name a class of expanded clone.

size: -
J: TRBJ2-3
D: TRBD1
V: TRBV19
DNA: TGTGCCAGTAGTAGGGACAGGGGTATAGATACGCAGTATTTT
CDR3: CASSRDRGIDTQYF

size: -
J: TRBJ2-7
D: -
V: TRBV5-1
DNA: TGCGCCAGCAGCTTGGGGGCTACCCCGGGAGAGCAGTACTTC
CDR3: CASSLGATPGEQYF

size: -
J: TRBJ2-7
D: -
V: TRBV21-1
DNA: TGTGCCAGCAGGGGGACAGGGATTCTCTACGAGCAGTACTTC
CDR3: CASRGTGILYEQYF

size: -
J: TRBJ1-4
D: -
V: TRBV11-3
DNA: TGTGCCAGCAGAGTGGTATACGAGGCAACTAATGAAAAACTGTTTTTT
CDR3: CASRVVYEATNEKLFF

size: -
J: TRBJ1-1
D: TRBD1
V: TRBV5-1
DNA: TGCGCCAGCAGCTCGCGGTGGAGCGACAGGGTGAACACTGAAGCTTTCTTT
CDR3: CASSSRWSDRVNTEAFF

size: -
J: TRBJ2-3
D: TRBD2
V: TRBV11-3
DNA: TGTGCCAGCAGCTTATCCCTAGCGGGAGGGCCGAACCCCGCAGATACGCAGTATTTT
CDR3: CASSLSLAGGPNPADTQYF

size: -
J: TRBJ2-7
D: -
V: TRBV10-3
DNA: TGTGCCATCAGTGAGTCTCCCGCAACCTCCTACGAGCAGTACTTC
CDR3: CAISESPATSYEQYF

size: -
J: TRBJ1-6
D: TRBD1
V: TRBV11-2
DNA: TGTGCCAGCAGCTCACCGACAGGGTATAATTCACCCCTCCACTTT
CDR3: CASSSPTGYNSPLHF

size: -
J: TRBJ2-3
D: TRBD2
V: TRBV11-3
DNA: TGTGCCAGCAGCTTAGGAAGGCTAGCGGCTGCAGATACGCAGTATTTT
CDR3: CASSLGRLAAADTQYF

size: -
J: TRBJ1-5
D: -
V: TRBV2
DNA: TGTGCCAGCAGTTGGTCCCCCGAGAAATCCCAGCATTTT
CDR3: CASSWSPEKSQHF

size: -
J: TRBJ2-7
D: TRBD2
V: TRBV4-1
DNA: TGCGCCAGCAGCCAACTAGCGGGAGACTACTACGAGCAGTACTTC
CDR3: CASSQLAGDYYEQYF

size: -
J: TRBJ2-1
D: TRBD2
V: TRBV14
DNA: TGTGCCAGCAGCCCCCCGTGGGGCGGGAGGGCCGTCGATGAGCAGTTCTTC
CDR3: CASSPPWGGRAVDEQFF

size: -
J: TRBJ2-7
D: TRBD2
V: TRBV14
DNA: TGTGCCAGCAGCCAAGATGGGATCTCTCTTAGCGGGGGCAGGAACTACGAGCAGTACTTC
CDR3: CASSQDGISLSGGRNYEQYF

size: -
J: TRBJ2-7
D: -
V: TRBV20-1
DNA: TGCAGTGCCCAGGGGCCCCACGAGCAGTACTTC
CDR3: CSAQGPHEQYF

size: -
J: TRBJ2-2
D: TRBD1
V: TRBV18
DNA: TGTGCCAGCTCACCGGACAGGGTGGTAGGAAACACCGGGGAGCTGTTTTTT
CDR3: CASSPDRVVGNTGELFF

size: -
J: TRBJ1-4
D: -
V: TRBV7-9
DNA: TGTGCCAGCAGCTTAGCAGCCCCTCCACAGGAAAAACTGTTTTTT
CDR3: CASSLAAPPQEKLFF

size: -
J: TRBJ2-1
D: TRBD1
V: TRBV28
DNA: TGTGCCAGCAGTTCCCCCCCTTCCGGGACAGGGGATGAGCAGTTCTTC
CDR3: CASSSPPSGTGDEQFF

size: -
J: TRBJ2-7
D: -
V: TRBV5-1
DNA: TGCGCCAGCAGTTTGAGCCAGAACGAGCAGTACTTC
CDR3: CASSLSQNEQYF

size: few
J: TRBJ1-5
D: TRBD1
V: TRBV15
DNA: TGTGCCACCCGAAGGGGGCCCGGTCAGCCCCAGCATTTT
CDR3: CATRRGPGQPQHF

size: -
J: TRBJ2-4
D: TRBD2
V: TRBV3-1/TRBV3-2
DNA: TGTGCCAGCAGCCCAGTCGGAGGCGGGAGAGAGTACTTC
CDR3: CASSPVGGGREYF

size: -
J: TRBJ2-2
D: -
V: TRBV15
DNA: TGTGCCACCAGCAGAGGAGATCCCATCGGTCCCGGGGAGCTGTTTTTT
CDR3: CATSRGDPIGPGELFF

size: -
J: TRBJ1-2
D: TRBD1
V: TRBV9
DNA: TGTGCCAGCAGCGCCGGACAGGGGGCAACCAACTATGGCTACACCTTC
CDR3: CASSAGQGATNYGYTF

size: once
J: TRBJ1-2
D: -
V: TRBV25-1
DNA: TGTGCCAGCAGTGAATCCCCTTCTACGAATGGCTACACCTTC
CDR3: CASSESPSTNGYTF

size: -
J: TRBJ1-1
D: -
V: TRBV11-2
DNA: TGTGCCAGCAGCTTACCTGGACGGTTCACTGAAGCTTTCTTT
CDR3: CASSLPGRFTEAFF

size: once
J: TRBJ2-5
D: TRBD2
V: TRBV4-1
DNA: TGCGCCAGCAGCCAGCTAGAGGGACTAGGGAGTACAGAGACCCAGTACTTC
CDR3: CASSQLEGLGSTETQYF

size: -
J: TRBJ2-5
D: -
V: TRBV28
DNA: TGTGCCAGCAGCCCCGCCCAGAAGCAAGAGACCCAGTACTTC
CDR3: CASSPAQKQETQYF

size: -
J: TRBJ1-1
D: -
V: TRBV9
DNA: TGTGCCAGCAGCGGTGGGCTCTCATTGAACACTGAAGCTTTCTTT
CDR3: CASSGGLSLNTEAFF

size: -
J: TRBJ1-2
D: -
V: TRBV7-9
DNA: TGTGCCAGCAGCTTCATCTCAGATGGCTACACCTTC
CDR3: CASSFISDGYTF

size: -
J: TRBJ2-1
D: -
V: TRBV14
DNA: TGTGCCAGCAGCCTAAGCGGGTCCTCCTACAATGAGCAGTTCTTC
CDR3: CASSLSGSSYNEQFF

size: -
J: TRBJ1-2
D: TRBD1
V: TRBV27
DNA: TGTGCCAGCAGGCCCCGGGACAGGGGAAACTATGGCTACACCTTC
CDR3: CASRPRDRGNYGYTF

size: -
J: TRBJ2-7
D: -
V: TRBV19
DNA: TGTGCCAGTAGTATCACGGCAGGCTACGAGCAGTACTTC
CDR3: CASSITAGYEQYF

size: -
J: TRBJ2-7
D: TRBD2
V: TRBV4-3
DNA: TGCGCCAGCAGTCGCTCTAGCGGCTACGAGCAGTACTTC
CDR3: CASSRSSGYEQYF

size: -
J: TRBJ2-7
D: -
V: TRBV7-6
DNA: TGTGCCAGCAGCCCCGGGGGGCAGGGAGCCTACGAGCAGTACTTC
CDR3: CASSPGGQGAYEQYF

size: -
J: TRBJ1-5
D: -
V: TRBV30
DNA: TGTGCCTGGAGTTGGGATCCCAATCAGCCCCAGCATTTT
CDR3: CAWSWDPNQPQHF

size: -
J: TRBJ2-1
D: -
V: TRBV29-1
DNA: TGCAGCCTTTCTAGCGCCGGCTCCTACAATGAGCAGTTCTTC
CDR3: CSLSSAGSYNEQFF

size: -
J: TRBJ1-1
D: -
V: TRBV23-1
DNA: TGCGCCAGCAGGGCGACAGGTCCTGAAGCTTTCTTT
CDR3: CASRATGPEAFF

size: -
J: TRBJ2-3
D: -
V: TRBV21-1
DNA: TGTGCCAGCAGCAAAGCCGGGACAAACTTT
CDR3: CASSKAGTNF

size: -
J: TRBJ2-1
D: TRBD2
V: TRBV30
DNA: TGTGCCTGGACCCGTAGCGGGAGACCTAACAATGAGCAGTTCTTC
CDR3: CAWTRSGRPNNEQFF

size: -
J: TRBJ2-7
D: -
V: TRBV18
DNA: TGTGCCAGCTCACCTCGCCAGGGTTTCTCCTACGAGCAGTACTTC
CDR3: CASSPRQGFSYEQYF

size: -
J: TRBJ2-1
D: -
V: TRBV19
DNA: TGTGCCAGTAGCCACGGGGGGCCAAGAAATGAGCAGTTCTTC
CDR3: CASSHGGPRNEQFF

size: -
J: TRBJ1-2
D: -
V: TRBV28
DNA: TGTGCCAGCAGTTTATCCAGGTACTATGGCTACACCTTC
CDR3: CASSLSRYYGYTF

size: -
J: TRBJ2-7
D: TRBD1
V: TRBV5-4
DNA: TGTGCCAGCAGCTTGGGAACAGGGGGAGGCTACGAGCAGTACTTC
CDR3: CASSLGTGGGYEQYF

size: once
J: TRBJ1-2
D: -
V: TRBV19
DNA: TGTGCCAGTAGATTGGACTCTTCTAACTATGGCTACACCTTC
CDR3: CASRLDSSNYGYTF

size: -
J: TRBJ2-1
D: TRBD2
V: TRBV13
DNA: TGTGCCAGCAGCTTAGCGGGAGGGCCGGTCAATGAGCAGTTCTTC
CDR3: CASSLAGGPVNEQFF

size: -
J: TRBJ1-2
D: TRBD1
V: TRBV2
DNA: TGTGCCAGCAAGCTTTCCCTGGACAGGGTCAATGGCTACACCTTC
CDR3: CASKLSLDRVNGYTF

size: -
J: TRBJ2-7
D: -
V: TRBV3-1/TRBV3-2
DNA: TGTGCCAGCAGCAAAATCTACGAGCAGTACTTC
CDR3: CASSKIYEQYF

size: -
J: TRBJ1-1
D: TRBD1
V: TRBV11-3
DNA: TGTGCCAGCAGCCAAACAGGGGGCGCAAACACTGAAGCTTTCTTT
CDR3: CASSQTGGANTEAFF

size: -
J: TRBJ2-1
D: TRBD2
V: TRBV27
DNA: TGTGCCAGCAGTTTAGGTCTAGCGGAATACAATGAGCAGTTCTTC
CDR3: CASSLGLAEYNEQFF

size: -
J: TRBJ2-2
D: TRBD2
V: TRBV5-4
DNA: TGTGCCAGCAGCTACACGGGGAGGGGTAACACCGGGGAGCTGTTTTTT
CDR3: CASSYTGRGNTGELFF

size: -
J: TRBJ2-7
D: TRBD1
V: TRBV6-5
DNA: TGTGCCAGCAGTTACCAAGACAGGGGATCGGACGAGCAGTACTTC
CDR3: CASSYQDRGSDEQYF

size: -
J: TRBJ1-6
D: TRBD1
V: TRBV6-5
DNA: TGTGCCAGCCGACAGACAGGGGGATACAATTCACCCCTCCACTTT
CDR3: CASRQTGGYNSPLHF

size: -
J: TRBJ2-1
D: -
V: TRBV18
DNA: TGTGCCAGCTCGCCCCAACTAGGTGAGAATGAGCAGTTCTTC
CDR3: CASSPQLGENEQFF

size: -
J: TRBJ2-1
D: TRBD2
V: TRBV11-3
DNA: TGTGCCAGCAGCTTAGCGAGTGCGGGGGAGCCCTACAATGAGCAGTTCTTC
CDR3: CASSLASAGEPYNEQFF

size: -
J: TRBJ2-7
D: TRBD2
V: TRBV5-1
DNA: TGCGCCAGCAGTTTTAGCGGGAGGGCTTACTACGAGCAGTACTTC
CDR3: CASSFSGRAYYEQYF